This record looks at one T cell receptor beta chain sequence and its context. The antigen is not known. The data originate from a study of T cell responses to AZD1222 COVID-19 vaccine. Study-wide findings and caveats: Baseline serology detected seropositivity in only six AZD1222 recipients. Donors, mostly white British, included more females; clonal diversity was possibly underestimated.

TCRdb's copy holds only in-frame clones and misses some; the assay was immunoSEQ multiplex PCR. In the table there are more than 75,000 clones, about nine tenths of which are singletons. The CDR3 is made up of 14 amino acids. Trimming removed 4 bases at V and 6 bases at J, with 12 bases between. CDR1 is SGHTA, CDR2 FQGTGA, per germline. The input for sequencing was peripheral blood, taken 28 days after the second AZD1222 dose. The receptor's source is an adult who received the AZD1222 COVID-19 vaccine. The V and J genes are TRBV7-3 and TRBJ1-4; the D is unclear. For the CDR3, the DNA is TGTGCCAGCAGCTCGCCGGGCCTCTATGAAAAACTGTTTTTT. Its protein product is CASSSPGLYEKLFF. The variable domain in full, completed from reference TRBV7-3 and TRBJ1-4, reads GAGVSQTPSNKVTEKGKYVELRCDPISGHTALYWYRQSLGQGPEFLIYFQGTGAADDSGLPNDRFFAVRPEGSVSTLKIQRTERGDSAVYLCASSSPGLYEKLFFGSGTQLSVL.